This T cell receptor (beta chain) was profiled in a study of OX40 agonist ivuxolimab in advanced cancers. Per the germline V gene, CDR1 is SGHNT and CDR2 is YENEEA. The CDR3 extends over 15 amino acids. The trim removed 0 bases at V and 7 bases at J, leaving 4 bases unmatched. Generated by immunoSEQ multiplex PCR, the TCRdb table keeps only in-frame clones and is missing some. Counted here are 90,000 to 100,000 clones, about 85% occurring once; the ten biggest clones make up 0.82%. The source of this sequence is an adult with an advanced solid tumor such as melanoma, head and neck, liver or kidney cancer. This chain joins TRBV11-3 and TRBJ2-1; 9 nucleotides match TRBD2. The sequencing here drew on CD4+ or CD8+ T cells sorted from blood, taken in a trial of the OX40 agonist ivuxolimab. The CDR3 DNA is TGTGCCAGCAGCTTAGAGTTCAGCGGGAGGAATGAGCAGTTCTTC. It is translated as CASSLEFSGRNEQFF.